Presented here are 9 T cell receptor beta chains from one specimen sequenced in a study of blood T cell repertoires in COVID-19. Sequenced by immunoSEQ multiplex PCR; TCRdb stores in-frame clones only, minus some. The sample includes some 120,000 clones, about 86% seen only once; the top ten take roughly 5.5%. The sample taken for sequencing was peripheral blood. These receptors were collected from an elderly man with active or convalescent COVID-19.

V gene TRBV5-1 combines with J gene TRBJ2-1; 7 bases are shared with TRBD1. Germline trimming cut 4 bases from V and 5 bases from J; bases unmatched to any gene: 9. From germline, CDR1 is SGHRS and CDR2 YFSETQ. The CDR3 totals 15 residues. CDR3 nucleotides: TGCGCCAGCAGCCCCGAGGGACAGCCCAACAATGAGCAGTTCTTC. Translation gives CASSPEGQPNNEQFF.

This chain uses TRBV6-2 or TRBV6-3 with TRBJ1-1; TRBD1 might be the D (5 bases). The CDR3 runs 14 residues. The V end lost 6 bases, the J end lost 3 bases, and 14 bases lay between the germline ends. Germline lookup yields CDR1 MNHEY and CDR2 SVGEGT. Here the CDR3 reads CASSRFGGDTEAFF. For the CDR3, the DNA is TGTGCCAGCAGCCGCTTCGGGGGAGACACTGAAGCTTTCTTT.

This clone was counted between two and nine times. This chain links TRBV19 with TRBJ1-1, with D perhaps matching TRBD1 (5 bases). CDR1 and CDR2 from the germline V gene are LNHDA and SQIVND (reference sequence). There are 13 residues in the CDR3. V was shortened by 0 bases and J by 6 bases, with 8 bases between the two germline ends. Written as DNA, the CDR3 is TGTGCCAGTAGTATAGAGAAAGGGGCTGAAGCTTTCTTT. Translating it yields CASSIEKGAEAFF.

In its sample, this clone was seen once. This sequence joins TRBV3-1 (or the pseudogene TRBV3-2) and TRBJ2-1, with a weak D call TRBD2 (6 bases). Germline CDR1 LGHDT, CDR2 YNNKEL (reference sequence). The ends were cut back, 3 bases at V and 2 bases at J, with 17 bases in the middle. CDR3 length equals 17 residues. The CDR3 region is CASSQGSILATYNEQFF. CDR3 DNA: TGTGCCAGCAGCCAGGGATCGATCCTAGCGACCTACAATGAGCAGTTCTTC.

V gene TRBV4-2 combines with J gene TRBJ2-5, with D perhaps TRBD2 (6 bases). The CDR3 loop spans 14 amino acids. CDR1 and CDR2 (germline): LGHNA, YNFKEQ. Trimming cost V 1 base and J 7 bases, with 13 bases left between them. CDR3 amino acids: CASSQVWGEGTQYF. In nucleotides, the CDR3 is TGTGCCAGCAGCCAAGTTTGGGGGGAAGGGACCCAGTACTTC.

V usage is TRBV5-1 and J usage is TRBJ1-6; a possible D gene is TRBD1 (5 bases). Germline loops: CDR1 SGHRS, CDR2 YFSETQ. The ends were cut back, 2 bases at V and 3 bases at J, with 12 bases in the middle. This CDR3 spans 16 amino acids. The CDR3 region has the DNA TGCGCCAGCAGCTTTGATCAGGGATTCTATAATTCACCCCTCCACTTT. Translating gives CASSFDQGFYNSPLHF.

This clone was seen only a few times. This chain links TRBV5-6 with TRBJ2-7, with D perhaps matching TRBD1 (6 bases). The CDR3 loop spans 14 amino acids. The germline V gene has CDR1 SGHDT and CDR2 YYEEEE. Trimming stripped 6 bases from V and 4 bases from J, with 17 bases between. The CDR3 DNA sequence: TGTGCCAGCACCCAACAGGGAACTGGTTACGAGCAGTACTTC. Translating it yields CASTQQGTGYEQYF. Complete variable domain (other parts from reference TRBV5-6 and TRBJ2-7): DAGVTQSPTHLIKTRGQQVTLRCSPKSGHDTVSWYQQALGQGPQFIFQYYEEEERQRGNFPDRFSGHQFPNYSSELNVNALLLGDSALYLCASTQQGTGYEQYFGPGTRLTVT.

CDR3 DNA: TGTGCCAGCTCAGGAGCCGACAGGAACGAGCAGTACTTC. This gives the protein CASSGADRNEQYF. V is TRBV18 and J is TRBJ2-7, with D perhaps TRBD1 (6 bases). Trimming removed 5 bases at V and 5 bases at J, with 13 bases between. The germline CDR1 and CDR2 sequences are KGHSH and LQKENI. The CDR3 has 13 amino acids.

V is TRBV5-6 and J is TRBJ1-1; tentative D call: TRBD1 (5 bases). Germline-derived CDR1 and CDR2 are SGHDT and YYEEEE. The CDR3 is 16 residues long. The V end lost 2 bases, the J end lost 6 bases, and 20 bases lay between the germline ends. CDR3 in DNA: TGTGCCAGCAGCTTAACAGGTATCCTTTTTAGGGCTGAAGCTTTCTTT. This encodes CASSLTGILFRAEAFF.